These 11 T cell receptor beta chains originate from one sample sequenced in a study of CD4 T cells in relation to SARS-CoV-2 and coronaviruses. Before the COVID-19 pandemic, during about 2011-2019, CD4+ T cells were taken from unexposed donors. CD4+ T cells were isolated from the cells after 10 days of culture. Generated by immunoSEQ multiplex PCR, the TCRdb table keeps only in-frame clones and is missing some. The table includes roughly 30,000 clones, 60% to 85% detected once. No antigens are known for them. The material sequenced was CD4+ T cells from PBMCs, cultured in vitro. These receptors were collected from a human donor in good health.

The CDR3 sequence: CASSRGPGTDTQYF. CDR3 in DNA: TGTGCCAGCAGCCGGGGCCCCGGCACAGATACGCAGTATTTT. This sequence joins TRBV7-2 and TRBJ2-3; D may match TRBD1 or TRBD2 (5 bases each). Trimming removed 5 bases from V and 1 base from J, with 10 bases in between. The CDR3 length is 14 residues. In germline, CDR1 is SGHTA, CDR2 FQGNSA.

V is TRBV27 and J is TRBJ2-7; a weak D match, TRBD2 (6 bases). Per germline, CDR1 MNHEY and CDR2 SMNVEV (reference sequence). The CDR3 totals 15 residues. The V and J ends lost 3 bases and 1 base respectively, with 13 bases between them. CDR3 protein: CASSFFRESSYEQYF. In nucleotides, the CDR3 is TGTGCCAGCAGTTTCTTTCGGGAGTCGTCCTACGAGCAGTACTTC.

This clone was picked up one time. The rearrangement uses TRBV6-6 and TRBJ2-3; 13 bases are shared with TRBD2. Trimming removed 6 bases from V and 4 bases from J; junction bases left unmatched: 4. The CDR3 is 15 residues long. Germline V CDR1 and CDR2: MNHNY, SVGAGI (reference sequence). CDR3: CASRTSGGSPDTQYF. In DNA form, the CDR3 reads TGTGCCAGCAGGACTAGCGGGGGGTCCCCAGATACGCAGTATTTT.

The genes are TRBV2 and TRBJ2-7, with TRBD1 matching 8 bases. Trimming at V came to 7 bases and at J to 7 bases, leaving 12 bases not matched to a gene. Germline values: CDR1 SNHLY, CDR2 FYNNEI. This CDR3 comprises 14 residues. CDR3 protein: CASTPEQGAVEQYF. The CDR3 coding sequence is TGTGCCAGCACCCCAGAGCAGGGGGCAGTGGAGCAGTACTTC.

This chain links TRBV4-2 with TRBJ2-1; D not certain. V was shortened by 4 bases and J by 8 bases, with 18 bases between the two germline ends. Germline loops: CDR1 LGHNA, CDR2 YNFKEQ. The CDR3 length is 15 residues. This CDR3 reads CASSPPGPRNHEQFF. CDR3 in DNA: TGTGCCAGCAGCCCACCCGGCCCCAGGAACCATGAGCAGTTCTTC.

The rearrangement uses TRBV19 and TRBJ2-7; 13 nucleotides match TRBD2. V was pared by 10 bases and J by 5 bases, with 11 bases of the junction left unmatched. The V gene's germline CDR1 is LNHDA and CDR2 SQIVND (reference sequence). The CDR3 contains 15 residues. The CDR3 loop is CATLPTSGGLNEQYF. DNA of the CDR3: TGTGCCACCTTACCGACTAGCGGGGGGCTGAACGAGCAGTACTTC.

The DNA of the CDR3 is TGTGCCAGCAGCTCCGGGACAGCAACTAATGAAAAACTGTTTTTT. Encoded protein: CASSSGTATNEKLFF. The chain couples TRBV5-6 to TRBJ1-4; TRBD1 agrees at 7 bases. V lost 3 bases and J lost 0; bases outside the gene matches: 2. Germline V lookup: CDR1 SGHDT, CDR2 YYEEEE. The CDR3 has 15 residues.

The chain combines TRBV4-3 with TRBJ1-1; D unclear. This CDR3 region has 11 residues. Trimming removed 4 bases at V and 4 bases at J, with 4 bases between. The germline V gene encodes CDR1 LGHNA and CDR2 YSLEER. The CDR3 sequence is CASSRGTEAFF. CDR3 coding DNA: TGCGCCAGCAGCCGTGGCACTGAAGCTTTCTTT.

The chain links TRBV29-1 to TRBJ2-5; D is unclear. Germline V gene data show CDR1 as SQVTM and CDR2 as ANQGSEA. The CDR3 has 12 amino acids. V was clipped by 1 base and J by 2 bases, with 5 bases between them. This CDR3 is CSVEAPQETQYF. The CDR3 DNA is TGCAGCGTTGAAGCACCTCAAGAGACCCAGTACTTC.

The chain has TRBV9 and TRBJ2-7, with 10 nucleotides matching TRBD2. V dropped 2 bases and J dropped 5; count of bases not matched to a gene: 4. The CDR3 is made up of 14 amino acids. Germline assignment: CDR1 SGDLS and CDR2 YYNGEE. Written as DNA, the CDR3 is TGTGCCAGCAGCGTCACTAGCGGGAACCACGAGCAGTACTTC. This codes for CASSVTSGNHEQYF.

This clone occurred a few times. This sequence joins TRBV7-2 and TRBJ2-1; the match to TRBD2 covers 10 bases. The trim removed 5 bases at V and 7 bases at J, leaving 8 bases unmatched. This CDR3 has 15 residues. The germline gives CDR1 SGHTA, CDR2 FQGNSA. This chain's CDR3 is CASSQGASGRNEQFF. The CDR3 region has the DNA TGTGCCAGCAGCCAAGGGGCTAGCGGGAGAAATGAGCAGTTCTTC.